This TCR beta chain appears in the sequencing data of a study of monozygotic twins with cystic fibrosis. Profiled with immunoSEQ multiplex PCR; TCRdb holds only in-frame clones, not every one. The table includes 30,000 to 35,000 clones, 90% to 98% detected once. The clonotype originates from a girl between 2 and 10 years old with cystic fibrosis. The sample consisted of blood.

CDR3 sequence reads: CASSPSNEQFF. As DNA, the CDR3 is TGTGCCAGCTCACCTTCCAATGAGCAGTTCTTC. The chain recombines TRBV18 with TRBJ2-1; no clear D. This CDR3 region has 11 residues. Germline CDR1 KGHSH, CDR2 LQKENI. Between the trimmed V and J ends, which lost 3 bases and 6 bases, there was a span of 3 bases. Together with reference TRBV18 and TRBJ2-1, the CDR3 gives the full variable domain: NAGVMQNPRHLVRRRGQEARLRCSPMKGHSHVYWYRQLPEEGLKFMVYLQKENIIDESGMPKERFSAEFPKEGPSILRIQQVVRGDSAAYFCASSPSNEQFFGPGTRLTVL.